The present T cell receptor (beta chain) was sequenced within a study of T-cell memory formation after mild COVID-19. The overall study: Among the donors, TCR clusters were largely specific to each donor.

This CDR3 is built from 13 residues. Germline CDR1 reads SEHNR; CDR2 reads FQNEAQ (reference sequence). Trimming took off 2 bases at V and 6 bases at J, with 9 bases between the two ends. This clonotype has a count of ten or more. Its antigen is still unknown. TCRdb re-called the 5' RACE reads with MiXCR, one entry per CDR3 protein. Here the sample spans roughly 310,000 distinct CDR3 sequences, around 15% being singletons. Findings of the study overall: CD4+ contracting clones were found mainly in CM and EM, and CD8+ ones in EMRA. Cross-reactive memory seemingly joined, as some responding clones were found in pre-infection memory.

The V gene is TRBV7-9, the J gene TRBJ2-3; D is unresolved. Sequencing was done on a sample of PBMCs or a T cell subset sorted from them (not recorded which). The TCR comes from a man between 18 and 35 years old who had mild COVID-19 (a few samples of this study predate the infection). Cell type and time point are not known. The CDR3 protein is CASSLSEVDTQYF. CDR3 bases: TGTGCCAGCAGCTTATCAGAGGTGGATACGCAGTATTTT.